Below, 20 T cell receptor beta chains from the same sample are listed, as sequenced in a study of blood T cells in healthy people across ages. Then a second PCR, running roughly 6 to 11 cycles, was carried out with a sample-barcoded 5' primer and a J-beta primer mix. TCRdb re-analysed the 5' RACE reads in MiXCR, keeping a single row per CDR3 protein. The repertoire includes approximately 830,000 distinct CDR3 sequences, roughly 60% of them detected once, and around a quarter sits in the top ten. Material: blood. Receptor source: a man under 40 in good health.

The rearrangement uses TRBV20-1 and TRBJ2-3, with 10 positions matching TRBD2. The CDR3 loop spans 16 amino acids. Germline lookup yields CDR1 DFQATT and CDR2 SNEGSKA (reference sequence). Losses at the gene ends were 2 bases for V and 0 bases for J; bases not matched to a gene: 5. The CDR3 loop reads CSARSASGGSTDTQYF. DNA of the CDR3: TGCAGTGCTAGATCGGCTAGCGGGGGTAGCACAGATACGCAGTATTTT.

J is TRBJ2-1 and V is TRBV19; D uncertain. Trimming took 8 bases from V and 7 from J, leaving 12 bases between them. Germline assignment: CDR1 LNHDA and CDR2 SQIVND (reference sequence). The CDR3 is 12 amino acids. The CDR3: CASSPIGNEQFF. The CDR3 coding sequence is TGTGCCAGTTCTCCGATCGGGAATGAGCAGTTCTTC. The entire variable domain, with the rest obtained from reference TRBV19 and TRBJ2-1, is as follows: DGGITQSPKYLFRKEGQNVTLSCEQNLNHDAMYWYRQDPGQGLRLIYYSQIVNDFQKGDIAEGYSVSREKKESFPLTVTSAQKNPTAFYLCASSPIGNEQFFGPGTRLTVL.

This clonotype has only a few counts. V and J are TRBV7-2 and TRBJ2-4; D gene uncertain. The length of the CDR3 is 16 residues. Germline-derived CDR1 and CDR2 are SGHTA and FQGNSA. With 1 base removed from V and 3 bases from J, the gap between germline ends came to 13 bases. The CDR3 region is CASSLGTAPFKNIQYF. In nucleotides, the CDR3 is TGTGCCAGCAGCTTAGGGACCGCACCCTTCAAAAACATTCAGTACTTC.

The rearrangement links TRBV7-4 to TRBJ1-6; a possible D gene is TRBD1 (5 bases). Germline lookup yields CDR1 SGHVT and CDR2 SQSDAQ. The CDR3 length is 15 residues. The V and J ends lost 1 base and 7 bases respectively, with 11 bases between them. The CDR3 DNA reads as TGTGCCAGCAGCTTAGGGGGGAGACCAAATTCACCCCTCCACTTT. Amino acid sequence: CASSLGGRPNSPLHF.

The J gene is TRBJ2-5, the V gene TRBV6-5, with 9 bases matching TRBD1. CDR1 is MNHEY, CDR2 SVGAGI, per germline. This CDR3 spans 15 amino acids. V shed 4 bases, J shed 4 bases, and the junction held 7 bases outside the gene matches. For the CDR3, the DNA is TGTGCCAGCAGTTTCACAGGGGGCGAGGGAGAGACCCAGTACTTC. Amino acid sequence: CASSFTGGEGETQYF.

This clonotype was seen only a few times. V and J are TRBV15 and TRBJ2-1; 10 bases fit TRBD2. Germline V gene sequence: CDR1 LNHNV, CDR2 YYDKDF (reference sequence). This CDR3 spans 18 amino acids. V was pared by 0 bases and J by 5 bases, with 10 bases of the junction left unmatched. CDR3 DNA sequence: TGTGCCACCAGCAGAGAACCGGCCCTAGCGGGGGATGACAATGAGCAGTTCTTC. This sequence encodes CATSREPALAGDDNEQFF.

The chain is built from TRBV7-6 and TRBJ2-1, with D perhaps matching TRBD1 or TRBD2 (5 bases each). The J call may be mistaken, given a closer DNA end match to TRBJ2-7. Germline V gives CDR1 SGHVS, CDR2 FNYEAQ. The CDR3 has 16 residues. The CDR3 DNA is TGTGCCAGCAGCCCCCGGGGTCCTCAAACGGACAATGAGCAGTACTTC. This gives the protein CASSPRGPQTDNEQYF.

V is TRBV29-1 and J is TRBJ2-1; 9 nucleotides align to TRBD2. The CDR3 runs 13 residues. The junction had 4 bases not matched to a gene; V was cut back by 7 bases and J by 3 bases. Germline V lookup: CDR1 SQVTM, CDR2 ANQGSEA. The DNA of the CDR3 is TGCAGCGCCCGTAGCGGGGGCTACAATGAGCAGTTCTTC. It translates to CSARSGGYNEQFF.

The J gene is TRBJ2-1, the V gene TRBV6-2 or TRBV6-3; 9 bases map to TRBD2. Germline V gene data show CDR1 as MNHEY and CDR2 as SVGEGT. This CDR3 region has 15 residues. The trim removed 6 bases at V and 3 bases at J, leaving 6 bases unmatched. DNA for the CDR3: TGTGCCAGCAGGCCGCTAGCGGGATACTACAATGAGCAGTTCTTC. It translates to CASRPLAGYYNEQFF.

This clonotype was found once. The chain joins TRBV30 to TRBJ1-5; D is ambiguous. This CDR3 has 13 amino acids. The ends were cut back, 2 bases at V and 4 bases at J, with 9 bases in the middle. Per the germline V gene, CDR1 is GTSNPN and CDR2 is SVGIG (reference sequence). The CDR3 DNA is TGTGCCTGGAGTAATAAACCAAATCAGCCCCAGCATTTT. It specifies CAWSNKPNQPQHF.

This clonotype turned up a few times. The J gene is TRBJ2-1, the V gene TRBV5-1; D unclear. Deletions cut 1 base from V and 4 bases from J, with 12 bases between. CDR1 and CDR2 from the germline V gene are SGHRS and YFSETQ. This CDR3 comprises 15 residues. CDR3 residues: CASSLTSTDYNEQFF. Written as DNA, the CDR3 is TGCGCCAGCAGCTTGACTTCTACAGATTACAATGAGCAGTTCTTC. The variable domain in full, completed from reference TRBV5-1 and TRBJ2-1, reads KAGVTQTPRYLIKTRGQQVTLSCSPISGHRSVSWYQQTPGQGLQFLFEYFSETQRNKGNFPGRFSGRQFSNSRSEMNVSTLELGDSALYLCASSLTSTDYNEQFFGPGTRLTVL.

This chain uses TRBV12-3 or TRBV12-4 with TRBJ2-7, with TRBD1 matching 7 bases. V trimming: 5 bases; J trimming: 0 bases; junction bases outside the gene matches: 10. This CDR3 region has 16 residues. CDR3 in amino acids: CASSRKDRVSSYEQYF. The DNA of the CDR3 is TGTGCCAGCAGTAGAAAAGACAGGGTTAGCTCCTACGAGCAGTACTTC.

This chain links TRBV10-3 with TRBJ2-5; D may be TRBD1 (5 bases). Trimming pared 3 bases from V and 3 bases from J, leaving 8 bases between. The CDR3 consists of 13 residues. Looked up from germline, CDR1 is ENHRY and CDR2 is SYGVKD. The CDR3 loop reads CAISDWTKETQYF. The CDR3 DNA follows: TGTGCCATCAGTGACTGGACAAAAGAGACCCAGTACTTC.

V gene TRBV6-5 combines with J gene TRBJ1-2, with D unresolved. V lost 2 bases, J lost 2 bases, and 9 bases lay in between. Germline CDR1 reads MNHEY; CDR2 reads SVGAGI. This CDR3 spans 14 amino acids. The CDR3 here is CASSYAPGNYGYTF. The DNA of the CDR3 is TGTGCCAGCAGTTACGCTCCAGGCAACTATGGCTACACCTTC.

Only a few counts were recorded for this clonotype. The chain combines TRBV5-1 with TRBJ2-1; TRBD1 might be the D (5 bases). The CDR3 covers 16 residues. Trimming stripped 3 bases from V and 3 bases from J, with 16 bases between. Germline V gene lookup returns CDR1 SGHRS and CDR2 YFSETQ. The CDR3 protein is CASSSPPGNLYNEQFF. As DNA, the CDR3 is TGCGCCAGCAGCTCACCCCCAGGGAACCTCTACAATGAGCAGTTCTTC.

The rearrangement uses TRBV4-3 and TRBJ2-2; D not resolved. Trimming removed 2 bases from V and 1 base from J, with 8 bases in between. This CDR3 comprises 15 residues. The germline CDR1 and CDR2 sequences are LGHNA and YSLEER. This chain's CDR3 is CASSQSRVNTGELFF. The CDR3 nucleotides read TGCGCCAGCAGCCAATCACGCGTGAACACCGGGGAGCTGTTTTTT.

J is TRBJ2-1 and V is TRBV7-2; unclear D gene. From germline, CDR1 is SGHTA and CDR2 FQGNSA. The CDR3 is 13 amino acids. The ends were cut back, 4 bases at V and 6 bases at J, with 10 bases in the middle. The CDR3 nucleotides are TGTGCCAGCAGCTCCGAAAACTTCAATGAGCAGTTCTTC. Protein product: CASSSENFNEQFF.

The V gene is TRBV20-1, the J gene TRBJ2-7; 9 nucleotides agree with TRBD1. From germline, CDR1 is DFQATT and CDR2 SNEGSKA (reference sequence). V was clipped by 2 bases and J by 1 base; unmatched bases: 3. The CDR3 spans 14 residues. CDR3 residues: CSARPGTGSYEQYF. The DNA of the CDR3 is TGCAGTGCTAGACCCGGGACAGGGTCCTACGAGCAGTACTTC.

This clonotype was detected only a few times. The chain links TRBV28 to TRBJ2-7; TRBD1 might be the D (5 bases). V was pared by 8 bases and J by 2 bases, with 16 bases between. CDR3 length: 14 residues. Germline assignment: CDR1 MDHEN and CDR2 SYDVKM. The CDR3 reads CASSPTELAYEQYF. The CDR3 nucleotides are TGTGCCAGCTCCCCGACAGAGTTAGCCTACGAGCAGTACTTC.

This clonotype was recorded a few times. This chain connects TRBV18 to TRBJ2-5, with D unclear. V gave up 0 bases and J gave up 5 bases, with 10 bases separating them. This CDR3 is 14 amino acids long. Germline loops: CDR1 KGHSH, CDR2 LQKENI. The CDR3: CASSPPRPAETQYF. The CDR3 region has the DNA TGTGCCAGCTCACCACCGAGGCCGGCGGAGACCCAGTACTTC.